This T cell receptor beta chain was retrieved from a study of cytomegalovirus exposure and HLA in healthy donors. CDR3 length: 11 amino acids. In germline, CDR1 is MDHEN, CDR2 SYDVKM. Findings and limits, study-wide: Analysis was carried out at a later point, and it linked a missense DCLRE1C variant to TCR beta V- and J-gene trimming. There were a few CMV-associated chains whose specificity for CMV antigens was confirmed in vitro. In a later analysis, specific HLA alleles were associated with 16,000 or so TCR beta sequences at a 0.05 false discovery rate.

PCR primers comprised 60 Vbeta and 13 Jbeta primers. Sequencing was performed with immunoSEQ multiplex PCR; in TCRdb, only in-frame clones are kept and a portion is missing. This table holds about 69,000 clones, 74% found once. Concerning this clone itself: Its antigen is as yet unknown. One end of the junction fails to match germline, which may point to a read error.

Sequencing was done on a sample of PBMCs. This sequence joins TRBV28 and TRBJ2-7, with D maybe TRBD2 (5 bases). The receptor comes from a woman in her twenties or thirties in good health and CMV-seropositive. CDR3 nucleotides: TGTGCCAGCAGCTCCATCCGGCGGGCCAACTTC. Translating gives CASSSIRRANF.